This T cell receptor beta chain was identified during a study of blood T cell repertoires in COVID-19. At the level of the study: Sites across the United States, Italy and Spain contributed samples from acute and convalescent COVID-19.

Using immunoSEQ multiplex PCR, the repertoire was profiled, and TCRdb retains in-frame clones only, with some absent. The sample lists about 260,000 clones, approximately 87% seen once, with 4.6% in the top ten. The trim removed 1 base at V and 5 bases at J, leaving 4 bases unmatched. This CDR3 comprises 15 residues. From germline, CDR1 is SGHTA and CDR2 FQGNSA. The chain recombines TRBV7-2 with TRBJ2-1; 8 nucleotides agree with TRBD2. The source of this sequence is a man in his 60s who had recovered from COVID-19. The sample comprised peripheral blood. In DNA form, the CDR3 reads TGTGCCAGCAGCTTAGTTTCGGGGGGGAACAATGAGCAGTTCTTC. This sequence encodes CASSLVSGGNNEQFF.